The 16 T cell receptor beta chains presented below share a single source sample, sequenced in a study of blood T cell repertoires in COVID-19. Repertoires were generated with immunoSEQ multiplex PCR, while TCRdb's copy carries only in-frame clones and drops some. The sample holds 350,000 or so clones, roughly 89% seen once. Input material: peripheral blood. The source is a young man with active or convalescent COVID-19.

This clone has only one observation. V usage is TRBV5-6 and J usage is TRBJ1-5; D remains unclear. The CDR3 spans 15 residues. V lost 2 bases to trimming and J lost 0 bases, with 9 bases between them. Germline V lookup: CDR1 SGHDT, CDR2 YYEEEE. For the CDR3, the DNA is TGTGCCAGCAGCTTACTCGGGTATAGCAATCAGCCCCAGCATTTT. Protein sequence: CASSLLGYSNQPQHF.

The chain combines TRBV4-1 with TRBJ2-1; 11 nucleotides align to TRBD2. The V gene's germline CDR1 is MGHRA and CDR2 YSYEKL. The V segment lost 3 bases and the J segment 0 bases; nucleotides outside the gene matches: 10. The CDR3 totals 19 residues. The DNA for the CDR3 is TGCGCCAGCAGCCACCTTGGGACTAGCGGAAGGAGCTCCTACAATGAGCAGTTCTTC. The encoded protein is CASSHLGTSGRSSYNEQFF.

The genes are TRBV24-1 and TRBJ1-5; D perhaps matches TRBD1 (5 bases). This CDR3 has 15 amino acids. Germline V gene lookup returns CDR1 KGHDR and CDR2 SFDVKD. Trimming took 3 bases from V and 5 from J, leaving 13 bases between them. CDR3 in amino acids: CATSDIGAGDQPQHF. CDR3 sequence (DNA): TGTGCCACCAGTGATATCGGGGCGGGGGATCAGCCCCAGCATTTT.

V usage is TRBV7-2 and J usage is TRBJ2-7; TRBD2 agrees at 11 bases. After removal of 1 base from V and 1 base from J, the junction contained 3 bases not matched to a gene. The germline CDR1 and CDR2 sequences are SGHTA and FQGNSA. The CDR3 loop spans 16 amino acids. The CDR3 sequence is CASSLDLAGGSYEQYF. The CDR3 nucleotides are TGTGCCAGCAGCTTAGATCTAGCGGGGGGATCCTACGAGCAGTACTTC.

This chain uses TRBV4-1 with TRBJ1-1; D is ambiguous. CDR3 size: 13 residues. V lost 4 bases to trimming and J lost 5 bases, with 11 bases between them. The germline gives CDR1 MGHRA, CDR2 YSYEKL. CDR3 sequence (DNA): TGCGCCAGCAGCCCGATGGAGTGGACTGAAGCTTTCTTT. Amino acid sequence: CASSPMEWTEAFF.

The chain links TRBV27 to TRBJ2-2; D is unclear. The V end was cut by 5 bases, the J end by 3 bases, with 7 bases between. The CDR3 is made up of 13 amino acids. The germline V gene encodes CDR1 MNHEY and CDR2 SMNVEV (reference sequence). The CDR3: CASSQTYTGELFF. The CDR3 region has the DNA TGTGCCAGCAGTCAGACTTACACCGGGGAGCTGTTTTTT.

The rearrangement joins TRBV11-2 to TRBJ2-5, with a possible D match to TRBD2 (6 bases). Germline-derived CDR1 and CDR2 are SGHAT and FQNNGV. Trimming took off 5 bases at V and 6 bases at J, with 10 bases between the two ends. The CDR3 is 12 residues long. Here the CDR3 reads CASSPRGKTQYF. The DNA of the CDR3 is TGTGCCAGCAGCCCCCGGGGGAAGACCCAGTACTTC.

The CDR3 region has the DNA TGTGCCAGCACCCGGGGTGTCTCTGGAAACACCATATATTTT. Its translation is CASTRGVSGNTIYF. J is TRBJ1-3 and V is TRBV6-5; D uncertain. With 7 bases removed from V and 0 bases from J, the gap between germline ends came to 10 bases. The germline V gene has CDR1 MNHEY and CDR2 SVGAGI. This CDR3 region has 14 residues.

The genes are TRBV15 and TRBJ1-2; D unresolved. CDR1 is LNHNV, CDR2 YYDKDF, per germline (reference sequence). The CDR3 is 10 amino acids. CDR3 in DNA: TGTGACCTATCGGACTATGGCTACACCTTC. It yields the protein CDLSDYGYTF.

In nucleotides, the CDR3 is TGTGCCACCAGTGATCCAAGAGCGGGAGGACTTACCACAGATACGCAGTATTTT. This sequence encodes CATSDPRAGGLTTDTQYF. V usage is TRBV24-1 and J usage is TRBJ2-3, with 9 bases identical to TRBD2. CDR3 length: 18 amino acids. The V gene's germline CDR1 is KGHDR and CDR2 SFDVKD. The junction had 11 bases not matched to a gene; V was cut back by 3 bases and J by 2 bases.

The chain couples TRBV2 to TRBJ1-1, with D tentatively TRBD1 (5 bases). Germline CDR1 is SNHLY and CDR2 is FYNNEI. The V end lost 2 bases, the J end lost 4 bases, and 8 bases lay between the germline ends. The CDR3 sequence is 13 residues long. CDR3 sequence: CASSERGGTEAFF. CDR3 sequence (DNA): TGTGCCAGCAGTGAAAGGGGAGGCACTGAAGCTTTCTTT.

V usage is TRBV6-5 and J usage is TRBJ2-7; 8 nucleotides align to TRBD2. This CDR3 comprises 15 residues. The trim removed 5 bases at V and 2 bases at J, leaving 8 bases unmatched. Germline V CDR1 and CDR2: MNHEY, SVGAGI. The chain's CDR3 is CASSTRLALTYEQYF. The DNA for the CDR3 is TGTGCCAGCAGTACCCGACTAGCGCTTACCTACGAGCAGTACTTC.

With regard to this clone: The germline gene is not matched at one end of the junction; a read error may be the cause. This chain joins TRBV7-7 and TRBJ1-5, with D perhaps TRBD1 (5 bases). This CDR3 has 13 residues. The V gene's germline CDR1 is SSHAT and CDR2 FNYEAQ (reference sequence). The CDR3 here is CASSPGINQPQHF. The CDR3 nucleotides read TGTGCTAGCAGCCCAGGGATCAATCAGCCCCAGCATTTT.

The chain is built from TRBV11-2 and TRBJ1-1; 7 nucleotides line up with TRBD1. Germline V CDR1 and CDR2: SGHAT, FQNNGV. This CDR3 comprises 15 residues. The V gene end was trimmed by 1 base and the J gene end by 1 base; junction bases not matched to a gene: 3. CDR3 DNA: TGTGCCAGCAGCTTAGCGACAGGGACGAACACTGAAGCTTTCTTT. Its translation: CASSLATGTNTEAFF.

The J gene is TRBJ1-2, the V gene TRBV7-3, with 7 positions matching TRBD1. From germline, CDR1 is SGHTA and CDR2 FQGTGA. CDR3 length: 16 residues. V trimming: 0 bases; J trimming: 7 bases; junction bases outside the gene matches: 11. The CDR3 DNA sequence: TGTGCCAGCAGCTTAACTCCCGACAGGGCCATAAGTGGCTACACCTTC. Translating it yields CASSLTPDRAISGYTF.

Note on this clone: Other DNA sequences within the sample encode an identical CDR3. CDR3 region: CASSLAGDGYTF. The CDR3 DNA sequence: TGCGCCAGCAGCTTAGCAGGGGACGGCTACACCTTC. The V gene is TRBV5-1, the J gene TRBJ1-2, with D possibly matching TRBD1 (6 bases). Germline V CDR1 and CDR2: SGHRS, YFSETQ. The CDR3 consists of 12 residues. V dropped 2 bases and J dropped 8 bases, with 10 bases sitting between them.